This TCR beta chain derives from a study of blood T cell repertoires in COVID-19. Sequencing used immunoSEQ multiplex PCR; TCRdb keeps in-frame clones, though not all of them. This sample has more than 45,000 clones, with 65% to 85% found just once. Germline CDR1 is MNHEY and CDR2 is SMNVEV (reference sequence). There are 11 residues in the CDR3. With V trimmed by 6 bases and J by 7 bases, 1 base remained unmatched. Sample: peripheral blood. The sequence derives from an elderly man in a cohort sampled during active COVID-19. This chain links TRBV27 with TRBJ2-7; TRBD1 matches at 9 bases. The CDR3 protein is CASRDRGEQYF. The CDR3 DNA follows: TGTGCCAGCAGGGACAGGGGAGAGCAGTACTTC.